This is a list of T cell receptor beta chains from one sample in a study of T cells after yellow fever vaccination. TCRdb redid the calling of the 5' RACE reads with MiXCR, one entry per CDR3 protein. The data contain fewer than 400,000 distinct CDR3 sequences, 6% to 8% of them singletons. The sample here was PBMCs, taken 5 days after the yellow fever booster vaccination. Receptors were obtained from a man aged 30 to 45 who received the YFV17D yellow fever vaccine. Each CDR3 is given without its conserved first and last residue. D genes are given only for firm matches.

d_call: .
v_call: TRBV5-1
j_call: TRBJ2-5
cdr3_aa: ASSPGAETQY

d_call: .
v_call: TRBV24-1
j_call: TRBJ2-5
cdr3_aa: ATSDPAAYQEAQY

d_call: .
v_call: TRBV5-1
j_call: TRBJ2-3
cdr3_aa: ASTGTGLTDTQY

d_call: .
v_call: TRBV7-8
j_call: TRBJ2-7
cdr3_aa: ASSSSIRGFYEQY

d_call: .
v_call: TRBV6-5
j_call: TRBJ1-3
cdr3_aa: ASRSDRPYSGNTIY

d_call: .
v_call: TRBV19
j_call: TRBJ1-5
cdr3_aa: ASSRADNSNQPQH

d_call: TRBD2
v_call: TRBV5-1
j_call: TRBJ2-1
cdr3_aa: ASSLVPSGRSPYNEQF

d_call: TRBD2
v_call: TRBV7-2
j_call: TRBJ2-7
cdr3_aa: ASSSPGLADYEQY

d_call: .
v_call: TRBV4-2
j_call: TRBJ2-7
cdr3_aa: ASSRDDLYEQY

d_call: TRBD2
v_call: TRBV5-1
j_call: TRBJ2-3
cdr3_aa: ASSADTSASTDTQY

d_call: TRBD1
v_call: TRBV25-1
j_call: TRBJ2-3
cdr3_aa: ASSVSTGGRDTQY

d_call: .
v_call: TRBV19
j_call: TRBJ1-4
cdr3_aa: ASRPGGFREKLF

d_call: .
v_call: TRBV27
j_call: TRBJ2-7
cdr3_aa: ASSWYQGRREQY

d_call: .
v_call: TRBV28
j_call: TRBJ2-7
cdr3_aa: ASSPQTDEQY

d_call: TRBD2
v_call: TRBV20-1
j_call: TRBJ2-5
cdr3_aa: SASPVGGQETQY

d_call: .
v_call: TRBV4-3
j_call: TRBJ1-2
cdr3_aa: ASSQDRSFDNYGYT

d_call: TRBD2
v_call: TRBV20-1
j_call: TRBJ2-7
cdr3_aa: SASLPSGSAEQY

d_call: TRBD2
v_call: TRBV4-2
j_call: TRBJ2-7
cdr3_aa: ASSQEKPGTSGYEQY

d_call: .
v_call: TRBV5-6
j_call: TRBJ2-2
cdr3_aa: ASSLEALTFTGELF

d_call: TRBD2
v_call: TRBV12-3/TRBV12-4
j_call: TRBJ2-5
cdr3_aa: ASSARGRAGETQY

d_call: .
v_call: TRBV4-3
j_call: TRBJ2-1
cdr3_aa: ASSQDDAVNEQF

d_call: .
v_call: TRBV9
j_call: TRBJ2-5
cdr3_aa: ASSVAQSGETQY

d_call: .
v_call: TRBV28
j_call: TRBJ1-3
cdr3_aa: ASSLFSDVSSGNTIY

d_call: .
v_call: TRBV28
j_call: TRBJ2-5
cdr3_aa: ASSFGRATQY

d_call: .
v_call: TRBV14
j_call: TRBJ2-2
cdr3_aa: ASSQDQPGELF

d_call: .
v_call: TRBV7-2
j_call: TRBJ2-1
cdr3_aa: ASSLDHRVNEQF

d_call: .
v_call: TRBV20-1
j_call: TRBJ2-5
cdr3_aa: SAPPGTPQEAQY

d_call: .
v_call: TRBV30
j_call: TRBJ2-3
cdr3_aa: ACSGSTDTQY

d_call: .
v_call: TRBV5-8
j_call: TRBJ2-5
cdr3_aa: ASSQLRSVG

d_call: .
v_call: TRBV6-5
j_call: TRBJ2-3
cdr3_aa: APDTQY

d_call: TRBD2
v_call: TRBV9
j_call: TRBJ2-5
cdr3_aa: ASSVAASGSVRETQY

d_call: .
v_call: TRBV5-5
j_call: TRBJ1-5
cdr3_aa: ASSLAGYNQPQH

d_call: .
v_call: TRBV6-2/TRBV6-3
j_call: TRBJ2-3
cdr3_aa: ASGERTKTPDTQY

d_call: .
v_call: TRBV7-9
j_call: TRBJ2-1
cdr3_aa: ARGASGRDEQF

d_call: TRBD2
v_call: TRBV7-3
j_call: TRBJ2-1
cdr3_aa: ASSLTGGFAEQF

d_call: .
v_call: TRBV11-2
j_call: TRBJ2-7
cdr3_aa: ASSLRAAYEQY

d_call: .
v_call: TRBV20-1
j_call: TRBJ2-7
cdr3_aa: SAIHPDGPGTYYEQY

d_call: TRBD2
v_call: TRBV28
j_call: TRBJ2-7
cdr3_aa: ASSLRLAGVREQY

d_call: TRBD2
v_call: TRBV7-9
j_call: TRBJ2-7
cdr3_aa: ASTQAGGRGEQY

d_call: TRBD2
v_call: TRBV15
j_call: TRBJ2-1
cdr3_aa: ATSRDKGGSYNEQF

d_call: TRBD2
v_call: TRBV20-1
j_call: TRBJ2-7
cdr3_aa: SASRLAGEQY

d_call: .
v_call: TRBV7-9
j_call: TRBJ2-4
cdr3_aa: ASSIGLGAKNIQY

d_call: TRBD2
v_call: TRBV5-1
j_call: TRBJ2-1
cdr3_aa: ASSLAGGFNEQF

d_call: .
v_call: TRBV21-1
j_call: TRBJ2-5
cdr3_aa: ASSPSDRVETQY